The T cell receptor beta chain under discussion was sequenced for a study of blood T cells in healthy people across ages. Study-level findings and limits: Estimates of diversity drawn from one million T cells were considered underestimates. There were more naive CD4+ cells and higher diversity in long-lived donors than in aged donors.

Germline loops: CDR1 SGHRS, CDR2 YFSETQ. The CDR3 is made up of 13 amino acids. Trimming took off 5 bases at V and 6 bases at J, with 12 bases between the two ends. Primed by a sample-barcoded 5' primer and a J-beta primer mix, a second PCR proceeded for about 6 to 11 cycles. Unique molecular identifiers of 12 random nucleotides labeled each cDNA. Every sample returned 2.5 million or more CDR3-containing paired-end reads. TCRdb ran MiXCR on the 5' RACE reads and lists one entry per CDR3 protein. Of roughly 830,000 distinct CDR3 sequences in the sample, approximately 59% are singletons; the top ten hold 28%. This clonotype was seen repeatedly, ten times or more. Its antigen is undetermined.

The chain recombines TRBV5-1 with TRBJ1-5; D is possibly TRBD1 (6 bases). The sequencing input was blood. This receptor was identified in a young man in good health. CDR3 sequence reads: CASRLNRAQPQHF. The CDR3 nucleotides are TGCGCCAGCAGGCTGAACAGGGCTCAGCCCCAGCATTTT.